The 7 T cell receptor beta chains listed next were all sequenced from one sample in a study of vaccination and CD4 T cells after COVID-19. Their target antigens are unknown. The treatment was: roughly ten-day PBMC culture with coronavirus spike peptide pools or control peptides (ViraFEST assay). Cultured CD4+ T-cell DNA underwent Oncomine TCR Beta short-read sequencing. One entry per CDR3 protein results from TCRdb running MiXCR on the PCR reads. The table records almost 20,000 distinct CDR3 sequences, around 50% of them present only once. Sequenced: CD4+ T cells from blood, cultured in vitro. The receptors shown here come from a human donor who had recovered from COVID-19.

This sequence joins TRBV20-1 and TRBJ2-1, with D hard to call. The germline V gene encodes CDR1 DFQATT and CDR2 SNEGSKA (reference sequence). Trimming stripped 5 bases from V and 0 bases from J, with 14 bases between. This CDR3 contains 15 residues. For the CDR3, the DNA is TGCAGTGCTGTCGTTCGGTCGAGCTCCTACAATGAGCAGTTCTTC. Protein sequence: CSAVVRSSSYNEQFF.

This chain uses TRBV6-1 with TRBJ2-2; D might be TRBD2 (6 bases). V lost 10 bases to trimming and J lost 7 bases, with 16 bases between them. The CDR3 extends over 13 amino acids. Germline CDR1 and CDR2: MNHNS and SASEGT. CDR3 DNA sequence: TGTGCCACCTCGGGGGAGTATGGCGGGGAGCTGTTTTTT. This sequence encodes CATSGEYGGELFF.

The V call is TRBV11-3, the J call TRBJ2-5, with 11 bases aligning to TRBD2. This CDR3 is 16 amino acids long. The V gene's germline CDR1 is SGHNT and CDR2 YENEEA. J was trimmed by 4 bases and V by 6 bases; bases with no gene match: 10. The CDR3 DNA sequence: TGTGCCAGCAGTCCCACACTAGCGGGGGTTGGAGAGACCCAGTACTTC. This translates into CASSPTLAGVGETQYF.

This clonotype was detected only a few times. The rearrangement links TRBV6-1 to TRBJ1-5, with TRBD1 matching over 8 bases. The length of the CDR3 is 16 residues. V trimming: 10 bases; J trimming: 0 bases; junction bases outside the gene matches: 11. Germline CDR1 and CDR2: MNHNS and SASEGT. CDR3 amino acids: CATQGQAISSNQPQHF. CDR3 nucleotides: TGTGCCACCCAGGGACAGGCTATATCTAGCAATCAGCCCCAGCATTTT.

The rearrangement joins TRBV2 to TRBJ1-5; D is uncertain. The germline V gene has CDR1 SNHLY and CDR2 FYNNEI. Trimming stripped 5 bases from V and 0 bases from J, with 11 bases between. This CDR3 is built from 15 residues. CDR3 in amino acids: CASSYEDYSNQPQHF. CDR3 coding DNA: TGTGCCAGCAGTTATGAAGACTATAGCAATCAGCCCCAGCATTTT. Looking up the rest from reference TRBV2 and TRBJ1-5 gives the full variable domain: EPEVTQTPSHQVTQMGQEVILRCVPISNHLYFYWYRQILGQKVEFLVSFYNNEISEKSEIFDDQFSVERPDGSNFTLKIRSTKLEDSAMYFCASSYEDYSNQPQHFGDGTRLSIL.

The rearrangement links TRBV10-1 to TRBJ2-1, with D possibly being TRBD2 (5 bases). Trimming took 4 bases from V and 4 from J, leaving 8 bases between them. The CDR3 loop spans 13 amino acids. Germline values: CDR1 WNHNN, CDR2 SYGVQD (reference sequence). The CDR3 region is CASSASRYNEQFF. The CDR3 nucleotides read TGCGCCAGCAGTGCTAGCCGGTACAATGAGCAGTTCTTC.

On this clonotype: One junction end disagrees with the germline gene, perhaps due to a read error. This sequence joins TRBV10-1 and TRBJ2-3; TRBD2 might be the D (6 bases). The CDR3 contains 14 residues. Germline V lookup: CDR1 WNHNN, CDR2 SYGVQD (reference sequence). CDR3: CTSSESPSGDTQYF. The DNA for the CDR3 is TGCACCAGCAGTGAGTCACCCAGCGGGGATACGCAGTATTTT.